This paragraph covers one TCR beta chain sequence. The entry originates in a study of technical replicates of blood from several donors. J gave up 4 bases and V 5 bases, and 16 bases lay outside the gene matches. The CDR3 sequence is 17 residues long. The germline CDR1 and CDR2 sequences are MDHEN and SYDVKM. Assay used: immunoSEQ multiplex PCR; TCRdb lists only in-frame clones, some missing. The sample lists about 100,000 clones; around 96% were seen once. This clonotype was sampled from a human donor in good health. The J gene is TRBJ2-7, the V gene TRBV28; 8 bases agree with TRBD2. The specimen was T cells isolated from PBMCs. The CDR3 loop reads CASSLPPTGGPPYEQYF. The CDR3 bases are TGTGCCAGCAGTCTCCCCCCGACGGGAGGGCCCCCTTACGAGCAGTACTTC.